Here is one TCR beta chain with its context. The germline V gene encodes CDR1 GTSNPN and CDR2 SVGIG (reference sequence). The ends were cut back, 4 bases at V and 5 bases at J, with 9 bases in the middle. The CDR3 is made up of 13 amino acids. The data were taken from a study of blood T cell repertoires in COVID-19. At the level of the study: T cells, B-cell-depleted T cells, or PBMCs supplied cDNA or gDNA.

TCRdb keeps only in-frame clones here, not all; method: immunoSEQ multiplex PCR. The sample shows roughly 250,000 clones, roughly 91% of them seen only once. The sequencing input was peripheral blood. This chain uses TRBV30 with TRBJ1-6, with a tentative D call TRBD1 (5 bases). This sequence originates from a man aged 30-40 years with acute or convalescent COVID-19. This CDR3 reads CAWKGANNSPLHF. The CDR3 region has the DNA TGTGCCTGGAAAGGGGCCAATAATTCACCCCTCCACTTT.